This TCR beta chain was captured by sequencing in a study of OX40 agonist ivuxolimab in advanced cancers. Whole-study context: Recorded diagnoses for dose-escalation patients were hepatocellular carcinoma, melanoma, renal cell or head and neck cancer.

The repertoire was sequenced with immunoSEQ multiplex PCR; TCRdb's copy has only in-frame clones and lacks some. The sample gives over 60,000 clones, approximately 92% of which show up once; under 1% is in the top ten. Drawing of blood for sampling happened at baseline, at cycle 4 day 1, and at cycle 7 day 1. The sequencing used CD4+ or CD8+ T cells sorted from blood, collected in a trial of the OX40 agonist ivuxolimab. This TCR derives from an adult with an advanced solid tumor such as melanoma, head and neck, liver or kidney cancer.

Here the CDR3 DNA reads TGTGCCAGCAGCCCCAGCAATCAGCCCCAGCATTTT. This gives the protein CASSPSNQPQHF. The chain recombines TRBV28 with TRBJ1-5; D not certain. Trimming took 6 bases from V and 1 from J, leaving 4 bases between them. CDR1 and CDR2 (germline): MDHEN, SYDVKM. The CDR3 is 12 residues long.